The 22 T cell receptor beta chains below all came from one sample that was sequenced in a study of blood T cell repertoires in COVID-19. Using immunoSEQ multiplex PCR, the repertoire was profiled, and TCRdb retains in-frame clones only, with some absent. This table holds some 130,000 clones, roughly nine tenths found once. Sequencing was performed on peripheral blood. All receptors come from a woman between 65 and 79 years old with COVID-19, enrolled during active disease.

The rearrangement uses TRBV5-1 and TRBJ1-3, with TRBD1 identical over 7 bases. Germline trimming cut 0 bases from V and 7 bases from J; bases unmatched to any gene: 7. Looked up from germline, CDR1 is SGHRS and CDR2 is YFSETQ. CDR3 size: 15 residues. CDR3 nucleotides: TGCGCCAGCAGCTTGGCCGTAGGGGGCGTTAACACCATATATTTT. Translating it yields CASSLAVGGVNTIYF.

J is TRBJ1-1 and V is TRBV3-1 (or the pseudogene TRBV3-2); D is possibly TRBD1 (6 bases). Germline CDR1 is LGHDT and CDR2 is YNNKEL (reference sequence). This CDR3 is 14 amino acids long. The V end lost 7 bases, the J end lost 4 bases, and 16 bases lay between the germline ends. The CDR3 DNA is TGTGCCAGCAAGGTTGCAGGGGACGGCACTGAAGCTTTCTTT. This sequence encodes CASKVAGDGTEAFF.

The V and J genes are TRBV30 and TRBJ1-6; TRBD1 might be the D (6 bases). The CDR3 runs to 17 residues. Deletions cut 3 bases from V and 1 base from J, with 16 bases between. Germline V gene lookup returns CDR1 GTSNPN and CDR2 SVGIG (reference sequence). CDR3 region: CAWSLGTIGSYNSPLHF. CDR3 sequence (DNA): TGTGCCTGGAGCCTAGGGACAATCGGGTCCTATAATTCACCCCTCCACTTT. Using reference TRBV30 and TRBJ1-6 for the parts outside the CDR3, the full variable domain is SQTIHQWPATLVQPVGSPLSLECTVEGTSNPNLYWYRQAAGRGLQLLFYSVGIGQISSEVPQNLSASRPQDRQFILSSKKLLLSDSGFYLCAWSLGTIGSYNSPLHFGNGTRLTVT.

The chain is built from TRBV2 and TRBJ2-1; the match to TRBD1 covers 7 bases. V gave up 11 bases and J gave up 5 bases; unmatched junction bases: 12. This CDR3 is built from 14 residues. Per the germline V gene, CDR1 is SNHLY and CDR2 is FYNNEI. This CDR3 is CASPGGQSDNEQFF. In DNA form, the CDR3 reads TGTGCCTCCCCAGGGGGACAGTCAGACAATGAGCAGTTCTTC.

This clone was counted a single time. This chain uses TRBV7-8 with TRBJ1-2, with TRBD1 as a possible D gene (6 bases). The germline V and J ends were trimmed by 7 bases and 8 bases, with 17 bases remaining between them. The CDR3 is made up of 13 amino acids. Germline V lookup: CDR1 SGHVS, CDR2 FQNEAQ. The CDR3 protein is CASTNREIGGYTF. In DNA form, the CDR3 reads TGTGCCAGCACCAACAGGGAGATAGGAGGCTACACCTTC.

CDR3 region: CASSLGTAINYGYTF. The CDR3 DNA sequence: TGCGCCAGCAGCTTGGGGACAGCAATTAACTATGGCTACACCTTC. This chain links TRBV5-1 with TRBJ1-2; weak D call: TRBD1 (6 bases). V dropped 0 bases and J dropped 1 base, with 10 bases sitting between them. Germline V gene data show CDR1 as SGHRS and CDR2 as YFSETQ. The CDR3 extends over 15 amino acids. The full variable domain, rest sourced from reference TRBV5-1 and TRBJ1-2, is KAGVTQTPRYLIKTRGQQVTLSCSPISGHRSVSWYQQTPGQGLQFLFEYFSETQRNKGNFPGRFSGRQFSNSRSEMNVSTLELGDSALYLCASSLGTAINYGYTFGSGTRLTVV.

This sequence joins TRBV5-1 and TRBJ2-3, with 11 bases that match TRBD2. V dropped 4 bases and J dropped 2; count of bases not matched to a gene: 6. In germline, CDR1 is SGHRS, CDR2 YFSETQ. The CDR3 totals 16 residues. The CDR3 is CASSPGTSGVTDTQYF. CDR3 bases: TGCGCCAGCAGCCCCGGGACTAGCGGAGTCACAGATACGCAGTATTTT.

The V gene is TRBV2, the J gene TRBJ1-5, with a possible D match to TRBD1 (6 bases). V dropped 0 bases and J dropped 7 bases, with 10 bases sitting between them. CDR3 length: 14 residues. Germline CDR1 is SNHLY and CDR2 is FYNNEI. The CDR3 sequence: CASSEAAGEQPQHF. In DNA form, the CDR3 reads TGTGCCAGCAGTGAAGCGGCAGGGGAACAGCCCCAGCATTTT.

The gene calls are TRBV7-9 and TRBJ2-3; tentatively, D is TRBD2 (6 bases). CDR1 and CDR2 from the germline V gene are SEHNR and FQNEAQ (reference sequence). This CDR3 comprises 16 residues. With 4 bases removed from V and 0 bases from J, the gap between germline ends came to 14 bases. CDR3 nucleotides: TGTGCCAGCAGCTCCCGTTCGGGGGAGAGCACAGATACGCAGTATTTT. It yields the protein CASSSRSGESTDTQYF. Variable domain in full (rest from reference TRBV7-9 and TRBJ2-3): DTGVSQNPRHKITKRGQNVTFRCDPISEHNRLYWYRQTLGQGPEFLTYFQNEAQLEKSRLLSDRFSAERPKGSFSTLEIQRTEQGDSAMYLCASSSRSGESTDTQYFGPGTRLTVL.

The rearrangement uses TRBV14 and TRBJ2-5; no reliable D call. CDR1 and CDR2 from the germline V gene are SGHDN and FVKESK. Trimming removed 1 base from V and 5 bases from J, with 11 bases in between. The CDR3 is 14 residues long. In DNA, the CDR3 is TGTGCCAGCAGCCAAGGTTCTCTCGGGGAGACCCAGTACTTC. Amino acid sequence: CASSQGSLGETQYF.

Of note for this clone: Other nucleotide sequences in the sample specify the same CDR3. The chain is built from TRBV18 and TRBJ2-7, with TRBD1 matching over 11 bases. The CDR3 length is 15 residues. J was trimmed by 1 base and V by 2 bases; bases with no gene match: 1. Germline values: CDR1 KGHSH, CDR2 LQKENI. The CDR3 bases are TGTGCCAGCTCACCAGGACAGGGGGCGTCCTACGAGCAGTACTTC. This gives the protein CASSPGQGASYEQYF.

The rearrangement uses TRBV20-1 and TRBJ2-7, with no clear D. Trimming took 3 bases from V and 9 from J, leaving 12 bases between them. In germline, CDR1 is DFQATT, CDR2 SNEGSKA (reference sequence). This CDR3 has 11 residues. CDR3 region: CSARFKQVQYF. Here the CDR3 DNA reads TGCAGTGCTAGGTTCAAACAAGTGCAGTACTTC.

This chain uses TRBV7-2 with TRBJ2-7, with 11 nucleotides matching TRBD2. The V segment lost 4 bases and the J segment 4 bases; nucleotides outside the gene matches: 3. The CDR3 extends over 14 amino acids. Germline-derived CDR1 and CDR2 are SGHTA and FQGNSA. The CDR3 is CASSSTSGVYEQYF. As DNA, the CDR3 is TGTGCCAGCAGCTCGACTAGCGGGGTTTACGAGCAGTACTTC. The whole variable domain, remainder taken from reference TRBV7-2 and TRBJ2-7, is GAGVSQSPSNKVTEKGKDVELRCDPISGHTALYWYRQSLGQGLEFLIYFQGNSAPDKSGLPSDRFSAERTGGSVSTLTIQRTQQEDSAVYLCASSSTSGVYEQYFGPGTRLTVT.

The chain employs TRBV28 and TRBJ2-3; D possibly corresponds to TRBD1 (6 bases). Germline V CDR1 and CDR2: MDHEN, SYDVKM. This CDR3 is 15 amino acids long. With 6 bases removed from V and 2 bases from J, the gap between germline ends came to 15 bases. CDR3 sequence: CASRGGQNPTDTQYF. In nucleotides, the CDR3 is TGTGCCAGCAGGGGCGGACAGAATCCCACAGATACGCAGTATTTT.

The V gene is TRBV5-4, the J gene TRBJ2-7, with 8 nucleotides matching TRBD1. Germline CDR1 SGHNT, CDR2 YYREEE (reference sequence). The CDR3 is 15 residues long. The V gene end was trimmed by 3 bases and the J gene end by 6 bases; junction bases not matched to a gene: 11. The CDR3 sequence: CASSWGDRGGLEQYF. The CDR3 DNA reads as TGTGCCAGCAGCTGGGGTGACAGGGGCGGCCTCGAGCAGTACTTC.

V and J are TRBV2 and TRBJ2-2, with 12 bases aligning to TRBD2. V lost 4 bases and J lost 6; bases outside the gene matches: 6. This CDR3 comprises 16 residues. CDR1 and CDR2 from the germline V gene are SNHLY and FYNNEI. CDR3 residues: CASSVKASGGAGELFF. In nucleotides, the CDR3 is TGTGCCAGCAGTGTTAAAGCTAGCGGGGGGGCCGGGGAGCTGTTTTTT.

The chain recombines TRBV28 with TRBJ1-2; D is uncertain. With 5 bases removed from V and 3 bases from J, the gap between germline ends came to 10 bases. In germline, CDR1 is MDHEN, CDR2 SYDVKM. CDR3 length: 13 residues. The CDR3 loop reads CASSLPGDYGYTF. CDR3 DNA sequence: TGTGCCAGCAGTCTCCCAGGCGACTATGGCTACACCTTC.

The table lists this clone with a few counts. The rearrangement joins TRBV5-5 to TRBJ2-5; 11 nucleotides align to TRBD1. Germline assignment: CDR1 SGHKS and CDR2 YYEKEE (reference sequence). This CDR3 has 14 amino acids. V lost 2 bases, J lost 4 bases, and 1 base stayed unmatched. CDR3 sequence: CASSFGTGGETQYF. The DNA of the CDR3 is TGTGCCAGCAGCTTCGGGACAGGGGGAGAGACCCAGTACTTC.

The V call is TRBV7-2, the J call TRBJ2-1; TRBD2 matches 14 bases. V lost 5 bases and J lost 7; bases outside the gene matches: 13. The germline CDR1 and CDR2 sequences are SGHTA and FQGNSA. This CDR3 region has 18 residues. The CDR3 DNA sequence: TGTGCCAGCAGCACTCGTAGACTAGCGGGGGGGGCCTTGAATGAGCAGTTCTTC. Translation: CASSTRRLAGGALNEQFF.

This clone was counted a single time. This chain uses TRBV18 with TRBJ1-1; 8 bases align to TRBD1. The germline V gene encodes CDR1 KGHSH and CDR2 LQKENI. There are 19 residues in the CDR3. V shed 2 bases, J shed 4 bases, and the junction held 18 bases outside the gene matches. The CDR3 spells CASSPFVPGQGLFGTEAFF. CDR3 DNA: TGTGCCAGCTCACCATTCGTTCCAGGACAGGGTCTTTTCGGCACTGAAGCTTTCTTT. The whole variable domain, filled in from reference TRBV18 and TRBJ1-1, reads NAGVMQNPRHLVRRRGQEARLRCSPMKGHSHVYWYRQLPEEGLKFMVYLQKENIIDESGMPKERFSAEFPKEGPSILRIQQVVRGDSAAYFCASSPFVPGQGLFGTEAFFGQGTRLTVV.

This chain joins TRBV25-1 and TRBJ2-1; TRBD1 matches 7 bases. This CDR3 is built from 14 residues. Trimming removed 5 bases from V and 3 bases from J; junction bases left unmatched: 4. Germline values: CDR1 MGHDK, CDR2 SYGVNS. The CDR3 DNA reads as TGTGCCAGCAGTAAGGGGACAGACTACAATGAGCAGTTCTTC. Translated: CASSKGTDYNEQFF. Drawing the rest from reference TRBV25-1 and TRBJ2-1, the complete variable domain is EADIYQTPRYLVIGTGKKITLECSQTMGHDKMYWYQQDPGMELHLIHYSYGVNSTEKGDLSSESTVSRIRTEHFPLTLESARPSHTSQYLCASSKGTDYNEQFFGPGTRLTVL.

The genes are TRBV10-2 and TRBJ1-5, with D unresolved. CDR3 length: 15 amino acids. V lost 1 base and J lost 5, with 12 bases in between. Germline values: CDR1 WSHSY, CDR2 SAAADI. The CDR3 DNA reads TGCGCCAGCAGTGAGTTGGGAGGTAGTTATCAGCCCCAGCATTTT. Translating gives CASSELGGSYQPQHF.